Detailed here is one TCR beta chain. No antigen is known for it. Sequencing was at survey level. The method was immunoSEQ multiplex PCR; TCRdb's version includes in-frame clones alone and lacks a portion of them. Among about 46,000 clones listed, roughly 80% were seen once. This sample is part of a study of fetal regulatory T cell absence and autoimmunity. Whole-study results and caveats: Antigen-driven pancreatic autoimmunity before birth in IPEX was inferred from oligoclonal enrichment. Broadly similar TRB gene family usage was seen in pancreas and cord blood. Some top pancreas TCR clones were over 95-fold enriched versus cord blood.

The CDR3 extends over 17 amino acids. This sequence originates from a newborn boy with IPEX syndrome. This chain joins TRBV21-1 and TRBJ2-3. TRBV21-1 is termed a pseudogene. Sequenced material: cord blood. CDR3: CASSKFRGGLCTDTQYF. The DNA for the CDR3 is TGTGCCAGCAGCAAATTCAGGGGGGGGCTCTGCACAGATACGCAGTATTTT.